This TCR beta chain is drawn from a study of post-analysis software for immune sequencing data. Whole-study results and caveats: Controls showed significantly higher normalized Chao1 diversity than did multiple sclerosis patients. Patients used about 5 TRBV segments, including TRBV5-6, TRBV5-1 and TRBV20-1, more often than controls.

CDR3 size: 15 residues. Trimming cost V 3 bases and J 7 bases; bases outside gene matches: 12. Germline CDR1 is ENHRY and CDR2 is SYGVKD. Presence of unique molecular identifiers characterized the TCR beta cDNA libraries. TCRdb fed the PCR reads into MiXCR, producing one record per CDR3 protein. The sample carries about 820,000 distinct CDR3 sequences, roughly 50% recorded once. In the case of this clonotype: Its cognate antigen is unknown.

The sample taken for sequencing was blood. The genes are TRBV10-3 and TRBJ2-7; 7 bases map to TRBD2. This sequence originates from a girl aged 10 to 17 with multiple sclerosis. The CDR3 loop reads CAISDGASGSIEQYF. The CDR3 bases are TGTGCCATCAGTGACGGAGCTAGCGGATCAATAGAGCAGTACTTC.